These 20 T cell receptor beta chains share one sample of origin, sequenced in a study of T cell repertoires in cytomegalovirus infection. These receptors' targets are unknown. TCRdb reprocessed the reads with MiXCR, giving one entry per CDR3 protein. In the table there are fewer than 900,000 distinct CDR3 sequences, just under 30% of which are singletons. The source material was cultured CD8+ T cells from PBMCs, sampled from culture after CMV antigen stimulation. The origin of the receptors is a human donor in good health (CMV status not recorded). Some clones in this sample may be carry-over from other donors' samples.

J is TRBJ1-5 and V is TRBV6-5; 7 nucleotides agree with TRBD1. Germline V lookup: CDR1 MNHEY, CDR2 SVGAGI. Trimming at V came to 5 bases and at J to 4 bases, leaving 8 bases not matched to a gene. This CDR3 region has 15 residues. Here the CDR3 DNA reads TGTGCCAGCAGTAACATAGACAGGGCGAATCAGCCCCAGCATTTT. Protein: CASSNIDRANQPQHF.

The chain is built from TRBV23-1 and TRBJ2-7; D remains unclear. TRBV23-1 has ORF status, its function being uncertain. This CDR3 is 14 amino acids long. V was cut by 0 bases and J by 3 bases, with 9 bases left in between. The CDR3 loop is CASSQSTDFYEQYV. CDR3 nucleotide sequence: TGCGCCAGCAGTCAATCTACAGACTTCTACGAGCAGTACGTC.

This clonotype was seen only a few times. V gene TRBV28 combines with J gene TRBJ1-2; D is uncertain. Trimming stripped 6 bases from V and 2 bases from J, with 19 bases between. Germline CDR1 is MDHEN and CDR2 is SYDVKM. The CDR3 sequence is 16 residues long. The CDR3 sequence: CASSPLISVGNYGYTF. CDR3 nucleotides: TGTGCCAGCAGCCCTTTGATCTCTGTGGGCAACTATGGCTACACCTTC.

The CDR3 sequence is CASSLGLAGDNTGELFF. In DNA form, the CDR3 reads TGTGCCAGCAGCTTAGGACTAGCGGGGGATAACACCGGGGAGCTGTTTTTT. The chain recombines TRBV7-9 with TRBJ2-2; TRBD2 agrees at 12 bases. CDR1 is SEHNR, CDR2 FQNEAQ, per germline (reference sequence). Trimming removed 1 base from V and 2 bases from J; junction bases left unmatched: 2. CDR3 length equals 17 residues.

This clonotype was seen a few times. The V call is TRBV11-2, the J call TRBJ2-3; possible D gene TRBD2, 5 bases. Germline CDR1 and CDR2: SGHAT and FQNNGV. Trimming removed 7 bases at V and 4 bases at J, with 15 bases between. CDR3 size: 14 residues. In nucleotides, the CDR3 is TGTGCCAGCACCCTTAGTTCGAGGGCAGATACGCAGTATTTT. Encoded protein: CASTLSSRADTQYF.

This chain connects TRBV6-1 to TRBJ2-5; D may be TRBD1 or TRBD2 (5 bases each). V lost 8 bases, J lost 1 base, and 14 bases lay in between. Germline V gene data show CDR1 as MNHNS and CDR2 as SASEGT. CDR3 length: 14 residues. The CDR3 bases are TGTGCCAGCCGCCCGGGACGGTTCCAAGAGACCCAGTACTTC. Protein product: CASRPGRFQETQYF.

The chain links TRBV7-6 to TRBJ2-5; D possibly matches TRBD1 or TRBD2 (5 bases each). V dropped 5 bases and J dropped 2 bases, with 12 bases sitting between them. Germline values: CDR1 SGHVS, CDR2 FNYEAQ. The CDR3 is 14 amino acids. CDR3 residues: CASSPTGRQETQYF. CDR3 DNA sequence: TGTGCCAGCAGCCCAACGGGACGACAAGAGACCCAGTACTTC.

The chain has TRBV9 and TRBJ1-2; TRBD1 matches 7 bases. This CDR3 is built from 14 residues. Germline values: CDR1 SGDLS, CDR2 YYNGEE. J was trimmed by 8 bases and V by 0 bases; bases with no gene match: 7. The CDR3 coding sequence is TGTGCCAGCAGCGTAGAACAGGGGAGGCTGGGCTACACCTTC. Translating gives CASSVEQGRLGYTF.

The chain has TRBV5-4 and TRBJ2-7; 14 bases agree with TRBD2. CDR1 and CDR2 from the germline V gene are SGHNT and YYREEE (reference sequence). The CDR3 consists of 19 residues. Unmatched junction bases numbered 10, after V lost 0 bases and J lost 2 bases. CDR3 nucleotides: TGTGCCAGCAGCTTGGACTTTGGGACTAGCGGGGGACGAGCCTACGAGCAGTACGTC. It is translated as CASSLDFGTSGGRAYEQYV.

The CDR3 protein is CASSPPLTLNYGYTF. For the CDR3, the DNA is TGTGCCAGCAGCCCCCCCTTGACACTCAACTATGGCTACACCTTC. The chain recombines TRBV7-9 with TRBJ1-2; D uncertain. Germline assignment: CDR1 SEHNR and CDR2 FQNEAQ (reference sequence). V lost 5 bases, J lost 2 bases, and 15 bases lay in between. CDR3 length: 15 amino acids.

This clonotype was counted a few times. V is TRBV27 and J is TRBJ2-3; D unresolved. Trimming cost V 11 bases and J 4 bases, with 13 bases left between them. The germline V gene has CDR1 MNHEY and CDR2 SMNVEV (reference sequence). The CDR3 has 12 amino acids. This CDR3 is CASGNRADTQYF. Here the CDR3 DNA reads TGTGCCTCGGGTAATAGGGCAGATACGCAGTATTTT.

This clonotype has a handful of counts. The V and J genes are TRBV19 and TRBJ2-7, with 7 nucleotides matching TRBD1. CDR3 size: 14 residues. Losses at the gene ends were 7 bases for V and 3 bases for J; bases not matched to a gene: 9. Germline V lookup: CDR1 LNHDA, CDR2 SQIVND (reference sequence). Written as DNA, the CDR3 is TGTGCCAGTACCCCGGGACAGTCCTACTACGAGCAGTACTTC. This encodes CASTPGQSYYEQYF.

This clonotype was seen a few times. The V gene is TRBV19, the J gene TRBJ2-1; TRBD1 or TRBD2 may be the D gene (5 bases each). This CDR3 is 15 amino acids long. Germline lookup yields CDR1 LNHDA and CDR2 SQIVND (reference sequence). V was clipped by 3 bases and J by 5 bases, with 14 bases between them. The CDR3 loop is CASSILWDHHNEQFF. CDR3 in DNA: TGTGCCAGTAGTATCCTCTGGGACCACCACAATGAGCAGTTCTTC.

This rearrangement joins TRBV2 to TRBJ2-7, with D tentatively TRBD1 (5 bases). CDR3 length equals 15 residues. The V end was cut by 7 bases, the J end by 0 bases, with 16 bases between. The germline gives CDR1 SNHLY, CDR2 FYNNEI. Here the CDR3 DNA reads TGTGCCAGCATCCAAGGGGCCCAAAGCTCCTACGAGCAGTACGTC. The encoded protein is CASIQGAQSSYEQYV.

In this sample, this clonotype turned up many times. The gene calls are TRBV7-6 and TRBJ2-2; D is undetermined. This CDR3 is built from 13 residues. Germline CDR1 reads SGHVS; CDR2 reads FNYEAQ. V was cut by 2 bases and J by 1 base, with 2 bases left in between. CDR3: CASSLLNTGELFF. The CDR3 bases are TGTGCCAGCAGCTTACTGAACACCGGGGAGCTGTTTTTT.

The chain couples TRBV4-1 to TRBJ2-7; 9 bases match TRBD1. V shed 3 bases, J shed 5 bases, and the junction held 2 bases outside the gene matches. In germline, CDR1 is MGHRA, CDR2 YSYEKL. The CDR3 covers 13 residues. This chain's CDR3 is CASSHRTGDEQYF. The CDR3 DNA follows: TGCGCCAGCAGCCATAGGACAGGGGACGAGCAGTACTTC.

This rearrangement joins TRBV15 to TRBJ1-1; no firm D call. Germline CDR1 is LNHNV and CDR2 is YYDKDF (reference sequence). The CDR3 has 13 residues. V gave up 1 base and J gave up 5 bases, with 8 bases separating them. The CDR3 region is CATSRVPGTEAFF. DNA for the CDR3: TGTGCCACCAGCAGAGTTCCGGGGACTGAAGCTTTCTTT.

The chain recombines TRBV3-1 with TRBJ2-1, with a tentative D call TRBD2 (6 bases). Germline CDR1 reads LGHDT; CDR2 reads YNNKEL (reference sequence). This CDR3 has 16 residues. Trimming removed 4 bases from V and 3 bases from J, with 16 bases in between. The CDR3 bases are TGTGCCAGCAGCCGCCCCGGGACTTTAAACTACAATGAGCAGTTCTTC. Translation: CASSRPGTLNYNEQFF.

The rearrangement uses TRBV19 and TRBJ2-3; TRBD1 aligns across 7 bases. With 9 bases clipped from V and 2 bases from J, the junction kept 11 bases outside the gene matches. Germline CDR1 and CDR2: LNHDA and SQIVND (reference sequence). This CDR3 contains 15 residues. CDR3 DNA: TGTGCCAGCCATAGTGGGACAGACTCCACAGATACGCAGTATTTT. It is translated as CASHSGTDSTDTQYF.

The chain links TRBV27 to TRBJ1-1; D not resolved. V dropped 3 bases and J dropped 5 bases, with 10 bases sitting between them. Germline CDR1 MNHEY, CDR2 SMNVEV (reference sequence). This CDR3 has 13 residues. CDR3 loop: CASSFGIVTEAFF. The CDR3 region has the DNA TGTGCCAGCAGTTTCGGGATCGTGACTGAAGCTTTCTTT.